The sequence of this TCR beta chain was determined in a study of blood T cell repertoires in COVID-19. The wider study: The study drew acute and convalescent COVID-19 samples from the United States, Italy and Spain. T cells, B-cell-depleted T cells, or PBMCs supplied cDNA or gDNA.

This clone appeared once. The germline gives CDR1 SEHNR, CDR2 FQNEAQ (reference sequence). Trimming removed 3 bases from V and 0 bases from J, with 21 bases in between. The CDR3 is 19 residues long. Assay used: immunoSEQ multiplex PCR; TCRdb lists only in-frame clones, some missing. Of around 200,000 clones in the sample, around 83% were seen once. The sample was peripheral blood. The clonotype was recovered from a woman aged 40 to 55 with acute or convalescent COVID-19. The chain carries TRBV7-9 and TRBJ1-3, with D tentatively TRBD1 (5 bases). Here the CDR3 DNA reads TGTGCCAGCAGCTTTCCGGACACACGATCCAGCTTCTCTGGAAACACCATATATTTT. Translation gives CASSFPDTRSSFSGNTIYF.